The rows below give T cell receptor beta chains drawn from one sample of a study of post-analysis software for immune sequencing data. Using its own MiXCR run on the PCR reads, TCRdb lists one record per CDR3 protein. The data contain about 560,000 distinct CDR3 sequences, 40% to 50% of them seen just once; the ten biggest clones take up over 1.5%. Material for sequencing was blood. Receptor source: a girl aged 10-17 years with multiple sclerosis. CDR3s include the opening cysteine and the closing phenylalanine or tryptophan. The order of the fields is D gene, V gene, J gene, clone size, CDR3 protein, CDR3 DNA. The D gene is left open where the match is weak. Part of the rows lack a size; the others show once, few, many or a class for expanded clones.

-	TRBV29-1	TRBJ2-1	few	CSVGHRFRYNEQFF	TGCAGCGTTGGCCACAGGTTTAGGTACAATGAGCAGTTCTTC
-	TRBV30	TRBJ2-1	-	CAWSANEQFF	TGTGCCTGGAGTGCTAATGAGCAGTTCTTC
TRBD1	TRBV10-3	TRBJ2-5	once	CAISVGQGKETQYF	TGTGCCATCAGCGTGGGACAGGGGAAAGAGACCCAGTACTTC
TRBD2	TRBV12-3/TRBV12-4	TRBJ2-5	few	CASSLAGTSVQETQYF	TGTGCCAGCAGTTTAGCCGGGACTAGCGTTCAAGAGACCCAGTACTTC
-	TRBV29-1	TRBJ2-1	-	CSVEEGGDEQFF	TGCAGCGTTGAAGAAGGGGGAGATGAGCAGTTCTTC
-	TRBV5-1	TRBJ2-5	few	CASSPGDVEQYF	TGCGCCAGCAGCCCGGGGGACGTGGAGCAGTACTTC
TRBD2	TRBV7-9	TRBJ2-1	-	CASSGTSGGNSNEQFF	TGTGCCAGCAGCGGGACTAGCGGGGGGAATAGCAATGAGCAGTTCTTC
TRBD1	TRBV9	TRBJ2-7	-	CASSASIDGTGGPTRKYEQYF	TGTGCCAGCAGCGCCTCGATAGACGGGACAGGGGGCCCCACTCGGAAATACGAGCAGTACTTC
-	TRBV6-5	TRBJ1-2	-	CASRTGRGNGYTF	TGTGCCAGCAGAACCGGTCGGGGGAATGGCTACACCTTC
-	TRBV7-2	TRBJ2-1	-	CASSGYLNYEQFF	TGTGCCAGCAGCGGGTACCTGAACTATGAGCAGTTCTTC
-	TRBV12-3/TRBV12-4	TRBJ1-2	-	CASSAPSLGDYGYTF	TGTGCCAGCAGTGCCCCCAGTCTGGGGGATTACGGCTACACCTTC
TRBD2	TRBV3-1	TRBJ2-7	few	CASSQDGLAGAEQYF	TGTGCCAGCAGCCAAGATGGGCTAGCGGGAGCCGAGCAGTACTTC
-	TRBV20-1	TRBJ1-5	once	CSAPRGAGQPQHF	TGCAGTGCCCCGAGGGGGGCGGGCCAGCCCCAGCATTTT
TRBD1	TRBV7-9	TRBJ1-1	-	CASSYQGARTEAFF	TGTGCCAGCAGCTACCAGGGGGCGCGTACTGAAGCTTTCTTT
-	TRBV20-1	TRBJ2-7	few	CSARDRRRALYEQYF	TGCAGTGCTAGAGATCGTCGCAGGGCCCTTTACGAGCAGTACTTC
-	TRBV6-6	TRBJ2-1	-	CASSPSGNARSYNEQFF	TGTGCCAGCAGCCCTAGTGGCAACGCTCGCTCCTACAATGAGCAGTTCTTC
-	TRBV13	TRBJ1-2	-	CASSLGGGRGYGYTF	TGTGCCAGCAGCTTAGGCGGGGGGCGCGGCTATGGCTACACCTTC
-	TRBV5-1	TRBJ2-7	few	CASSLGGAAYEQYF	TGCGCCAGCAGCTTGGGGGGGGCAGCCTACGAGCAGTACTTC
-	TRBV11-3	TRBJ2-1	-	CTSSREGLNEQFF	TGTACCAGCAGCCGAGAAGGGCTCAATGAGCAGTTCTTC
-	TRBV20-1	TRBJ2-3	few	CSARDDEGIKYF	TGCAGTGCTAGAGACGATGAGGGGATCAAGTATTTT
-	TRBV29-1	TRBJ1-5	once	CSVSEGYSNQPQHF	TGCAGCGTTTCTGAGGGGTATAGCAATCAGCCCCAGCATTTT
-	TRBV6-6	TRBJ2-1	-	CASSGLTRNEQFF	TGTGCCAGCAGTGGACTTACTAGGAATGAGCAGTTCTTC
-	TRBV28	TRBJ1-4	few	CASSPGDGEKLFF	TGTGCCAGCAGCCCGGGCGACGGTGAAAAACTGTTTTTT
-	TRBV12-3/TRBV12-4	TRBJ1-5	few	CASSGGRASNQPQHF	TGTGCCAGCAGCGGGGGACGGGCTAGCAATCAGCCCCAGCATTTT
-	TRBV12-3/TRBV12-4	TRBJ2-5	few	CASSPSVVGGTQYF	TGTGCCAGCAGTCCTAGCGTGGTAGGCGGGACCCAGTACTTC
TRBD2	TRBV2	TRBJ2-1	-	CASKRTSNYNEQFF	TGTGCCAGCAAAAGGACTAGCAACTACAATGAGCAGTTCTTC
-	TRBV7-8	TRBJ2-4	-	CASSFQTHRALAKNIQYF	TGTGCCAGCAGCTTCCAAACCCACAGGGCGCTAGCCAAAAACATTCAGTACTTC
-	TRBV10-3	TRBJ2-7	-	CAASEGSYEQYF	TGTGCCGCCTCCGAGGGCTCCTACGAGCAGTACTTC
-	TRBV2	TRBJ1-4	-	CASNPGGLDEKLFF	TGTGCCAGCAATCCGGGAGGGTTGGATGAAAAACTGTTTTTT
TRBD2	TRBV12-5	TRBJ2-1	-	CASGGKLAGELNEQFF	TGTGCTAGTGGTGGCAAACTAGCGGGAGAGCTCAATGAGCAGTTCTTC
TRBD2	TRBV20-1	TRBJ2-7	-	CSVLSGTSAYEQYF	TGCAGTGTTTTATCCGGGACTAGCGCCTACGAGCAGTACTTC
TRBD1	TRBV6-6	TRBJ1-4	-	CASIRTGGANEELFF	TGTGCCAGCATTCGAACAGGGGGGGCTAATGAAGAACTGTTTTTT
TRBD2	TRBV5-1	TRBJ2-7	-	CASSLVSAGRLIAGEQYF	TGCGCCAGCAGCTTGGTGTCTGCCGGGAGGTTAATAGCCGGCGAGCAGTACTTC
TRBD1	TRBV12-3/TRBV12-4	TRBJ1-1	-	CASSWGQGLEAFF	TGTGCCAGCAGTTGGGGACAGGGGCTTGAAGCTTTCTTT